The 2 T cell receptor beta chains below come from one sample, sequenced in a study of blood T cell repertoires in COVID-19 (dated by TCRdb to 2020 to 2021). Preparation of the library involved the immunoSEQ multiplex PCR assay. Not all clones reach the TCRdb copy of this immuneACCESS table, which keeps in-frame sequences only. Checked studies attribute under half of the gap to unresolved V genes and leave the rest unexplained. The sample data list around 300,000 clones, and around 90% of these were observed just once. The ten largest clones capture about 6.1% of the sample. The sample taken for sequencing was PBMCs or T cells enriched from blood (not recorded which). The receptors derive from a woman aged 40 to 55 who had recovered from COVID-19.

J is TRBJ2-1 and V is TRBV9; possibly TRBD1 for D (6 bases). The CDR3 is 15 amino acids. The V and J ends lost 4 bases and 2 bases respectively, with 13 bases between them. CDR1 is SGDLS, CDR2 YYNGEE, per germline. CDR3 bases: TGTGCCAGCAGCCTTTCGGGACAAACCTACAATGAGCAGTTCTTC. It codes for CASSLSGQTYNEQFF.

This rearrangement joins TRBV6-5 to TRBJ1-1, with 8 bases that match TRBD1. The J segment lost 6 bases and the V segment lost 8 bases, leaving 11 bases of the junction unmatched. This CDR3 spans 14 amino acids. CDR1 is MNHEY, CDR2 SVGAGI, per germline. The CDR3 region is CASGPRGRLSEAFF. CDR3 sequence (DNA): TGTGCCAGCGGGCCCAGGGGGCGGTTATCTGAAGCTTTCTTT.